Following are 4 T cell receptor beta chains from one sample sequenced in a study of Ad26.COV2.S vaccination and SARS-CoV-2 variants (dated by TCRdb to the early 2020s). The library was prepared using the immunoSEQ multiplex PCR assay. The source is immuneACCESS, and TCRdb retained only in-frame sequences with V and J called. Part of the clones is not carried over; for the studies checked, unresolved V genes explain less than half of this, and the remainder is unexplained. The sample table holds 330,000 or so clones, of which approximately 87% were seen once. The ten largest clones take up about 5% of the sample. The treatment or condition label, read with the paper, signifies: some 20 received Ad26.COV2.S at low or high dose, single or two shots; about 5 received placebo; per-sample allocation not given. Repertoires of vaccine and placebo recipients were sequenced from samples collected on day 63 after the first injection.

The sample consisted of peripheral blood, taken in a trial of Ad26.COV2.S vaccine versus placebo. The receptors were sampled from a person aged 18 to 65 who received the Ad26.COV2.S COVID-19 vaccine or a placebo.

This clone occurred once. The chain is built from TRBV7-8 and TRBJ1-2; weak D call: TRBD1 (6 bases). V gave up 3 bases and J gave up 6 bases, with 20 bases separating them. The CDR3 runs to 16 residues. Germline V gives CDR1 SGHVS, CDR2 FQNEAQ. CDR3 protein: CASSFWGAKGIDGYTF. The DNA of the CDR3 is TGTGCCAGCAGCTTTTGGGGGGCAAAAGGAATAGATGGCTACACCTTC.

V gene TRBV4-1 combines with J gene TRBJ1-2; 10 bases map to TRBD1. With V trimmed by 0 bases and J by 6 bases, 7 bases remained unmatched. This CDR3 has 16 residues. Per germline, CDR1 MGHRA and CDR2 YSYEKL. CDR3 region: CASSQEEGQGWHGYTF. In nucleotides, the CDR3 is TGCGCCAGCAGCCAAGAGGAGGGACAGGGGTGGCATGGCTACACCTTC.

The rearrangement uses TRBV7-2 and TRBJ1-2; D may be TRBD1 (5 bases). Germline CDR1 is SGHTA and CDR2 is FQGNSA. The V end lost 2 bases, the J end lost 6 bases, and 13 bases lay between the germline ends. The CDR3 is 14 residues long. CDR3 bases: TGTGCCAGCAGCTTATACTCGGCAGGGAATGGCTACACCTTC. This gives the protein CASSLYSAGNGYTF.

This rearrangement joins TRBV7-2 to TRBJ2-1; the match to TRBD2 covers 8 bases. Looked up from germline, CDR1 is SGHTA and CDR2 is FQGNSA. The V segment lost 2 bases and the J segment 4 bases; nucleotides outside the gene matches: 4. The CDR3 loop spans 15 amino acids. CDR3 DNA: TGTGCCAGCAGCTTATCATCGGGGGGGTACAATGAGCAGTTCTTC. Translation gives CASSLSSGGYNEQFF.